This record concerns one T cell receptor beta chain sequence. Measured with immunoSEQ multiplex PCR; TCRdb has only the in-frame clones, and not every one. Of 20,000 to 25,000 clones listed, 88% are singletons. This CDR3 region has 15 residues. The ends lost 5 bases at V and 6 bases at J; junction bases unmatched: 8. Germline V gene sequence: CDR1 MNHNY, CDR2 SVGAGI (reference sequence). These data come from a study of OX40 agonist ivuxolimab in advanced cancers. Here the sequenced sample was CD4+ or CD8+ T cells sorted from blood, taken in a trial of the OX40 agonist ivuxolimab. The sequence was collected from an adult with an advanced solid tumor such as melanoma, head and neck, liver or kidney cancer. This chain joins TRBV6-6 and TRBJ1-5; 9 bases are a match to TRBD1. The CDR3 coding sequence is TGTGCCAGCAGTAAAGGGACAGGGACGGTTCAGCCCCAGCATTTT. It yields the protein CASSKGTGTVQPQHF.